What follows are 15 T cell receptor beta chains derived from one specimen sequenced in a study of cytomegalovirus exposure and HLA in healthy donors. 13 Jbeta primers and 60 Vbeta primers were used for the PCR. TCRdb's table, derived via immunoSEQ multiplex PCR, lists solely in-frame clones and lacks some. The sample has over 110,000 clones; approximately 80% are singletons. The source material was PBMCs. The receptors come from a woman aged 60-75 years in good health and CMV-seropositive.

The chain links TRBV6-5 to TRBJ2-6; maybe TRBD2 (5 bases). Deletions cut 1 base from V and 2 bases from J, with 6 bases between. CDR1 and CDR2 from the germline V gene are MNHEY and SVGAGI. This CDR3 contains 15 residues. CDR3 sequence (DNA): TGTGCCAGCAGTTACTTCGGGGCTGGGGCCAACGTCCTGACTTTC. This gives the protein CASSYFGAGANVLTF.

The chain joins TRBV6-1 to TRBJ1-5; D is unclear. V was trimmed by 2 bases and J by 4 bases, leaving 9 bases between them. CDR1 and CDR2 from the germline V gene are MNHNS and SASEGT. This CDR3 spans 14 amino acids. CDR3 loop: CASSENSANQPQHF. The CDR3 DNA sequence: TGTGCCAGCAGTGAAAACTCCGCGAATCAGCCCCAGCATTTT.

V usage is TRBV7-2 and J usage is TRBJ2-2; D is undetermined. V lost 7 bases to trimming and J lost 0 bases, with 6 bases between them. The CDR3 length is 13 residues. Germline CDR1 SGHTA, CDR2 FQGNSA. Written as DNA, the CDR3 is TGTGCCAGCAAGCGTTCGAACACCGGGGAGCTGTTTTTT. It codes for CASKRSNTGELFF.

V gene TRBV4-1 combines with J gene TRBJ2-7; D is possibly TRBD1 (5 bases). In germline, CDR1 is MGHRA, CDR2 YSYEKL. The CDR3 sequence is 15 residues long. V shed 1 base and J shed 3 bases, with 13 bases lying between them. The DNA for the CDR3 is TGCGCCAGCAGCCAAGCGCCAGGGTTCGGCTACGAGCAGTACTTC. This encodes CASSQAPGFGYEQYF.

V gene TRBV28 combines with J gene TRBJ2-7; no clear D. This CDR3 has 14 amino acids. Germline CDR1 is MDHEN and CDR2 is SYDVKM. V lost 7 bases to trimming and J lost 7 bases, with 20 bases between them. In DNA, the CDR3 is TGTGCCAGCAACCAAGCTGATCGGAGAGGAGAGCAGTACTTC. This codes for CASNQADRRGEQYF.

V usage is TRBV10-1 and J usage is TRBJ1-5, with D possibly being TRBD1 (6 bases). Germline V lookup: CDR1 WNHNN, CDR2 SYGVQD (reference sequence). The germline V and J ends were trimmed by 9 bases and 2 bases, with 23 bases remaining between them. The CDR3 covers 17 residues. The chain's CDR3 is CARSALAQGSGNQPQHF. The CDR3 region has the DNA TGCGCCAGATCGGCTCTCGCACAGGGATCGGGCAATCAGCCCCAGCATTTT.

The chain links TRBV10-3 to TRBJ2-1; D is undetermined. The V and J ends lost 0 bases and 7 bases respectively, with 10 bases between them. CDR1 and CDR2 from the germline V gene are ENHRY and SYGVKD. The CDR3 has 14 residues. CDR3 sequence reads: CAISESADFNEQFF. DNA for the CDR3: TGTGCCATCAGTGAGTCAGCCGATTTTAATGAGCAGTTCTTC.

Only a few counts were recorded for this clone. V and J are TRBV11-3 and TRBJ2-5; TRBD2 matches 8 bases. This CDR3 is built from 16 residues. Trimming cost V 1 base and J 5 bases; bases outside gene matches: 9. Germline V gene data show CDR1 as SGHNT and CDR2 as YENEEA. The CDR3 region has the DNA TGTGCCAGCAGCTTAGCAGGGCGGGAGGACGGGGAGACCCAGTACTTC. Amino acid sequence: CASSLAGREDGETQYF.

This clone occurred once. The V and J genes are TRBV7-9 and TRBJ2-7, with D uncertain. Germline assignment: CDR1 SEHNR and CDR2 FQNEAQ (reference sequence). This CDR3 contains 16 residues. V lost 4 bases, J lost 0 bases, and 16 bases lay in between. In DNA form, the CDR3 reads TGTGCCAGCAGCTCCCCAGACTCCTTGAACTCCTACGAGCAGTACTTC. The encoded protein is CASSSPDSLNSYEQYF.

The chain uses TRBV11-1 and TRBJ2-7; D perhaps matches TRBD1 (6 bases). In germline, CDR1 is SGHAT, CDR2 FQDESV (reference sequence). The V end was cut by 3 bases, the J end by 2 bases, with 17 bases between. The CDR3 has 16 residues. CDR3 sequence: CASSFHVPTGTYEQYF. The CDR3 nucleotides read TGTGCCAGCAGCTTCCATGTCCCTACAGGGACCTACGAGCAGTACTTC.

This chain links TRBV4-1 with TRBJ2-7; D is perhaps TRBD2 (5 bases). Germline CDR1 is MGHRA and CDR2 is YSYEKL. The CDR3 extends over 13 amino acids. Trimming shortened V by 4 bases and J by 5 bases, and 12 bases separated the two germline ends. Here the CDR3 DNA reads TGCGCCAGCAGCCCAGTGGTCGGGGACGAGCAGTACTTC. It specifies CASSPVVGDEQYF.

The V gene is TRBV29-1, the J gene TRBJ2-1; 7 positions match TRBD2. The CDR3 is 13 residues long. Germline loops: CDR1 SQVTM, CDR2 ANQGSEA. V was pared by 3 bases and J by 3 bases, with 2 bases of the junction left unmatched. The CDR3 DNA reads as TGCAGCGTTGATCCTAGCGGCTACAATGAGCAGTTCTTC. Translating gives CSVDPSGYNEQFF.

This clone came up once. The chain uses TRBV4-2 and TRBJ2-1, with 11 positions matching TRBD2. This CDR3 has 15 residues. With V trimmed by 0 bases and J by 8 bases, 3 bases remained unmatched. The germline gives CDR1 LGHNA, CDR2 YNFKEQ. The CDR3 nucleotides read TGTGCCAGCAGCCAAGAGATACTAGCGGGAGATGAGCAGTTCTTC. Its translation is CASSQEILAGDEQFF.

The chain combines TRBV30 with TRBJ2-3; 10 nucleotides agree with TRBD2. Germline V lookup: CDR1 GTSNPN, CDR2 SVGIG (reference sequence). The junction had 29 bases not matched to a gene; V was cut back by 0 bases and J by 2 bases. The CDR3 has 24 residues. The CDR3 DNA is TGTGCCTGGAGTGTACGATTACAGGACGCTTGGACTAGCGGAGCCCTTGTTAACACAGATACGCAGTATTTT. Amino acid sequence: CAWSVRLQDAWTSGALVNTDTQYF.

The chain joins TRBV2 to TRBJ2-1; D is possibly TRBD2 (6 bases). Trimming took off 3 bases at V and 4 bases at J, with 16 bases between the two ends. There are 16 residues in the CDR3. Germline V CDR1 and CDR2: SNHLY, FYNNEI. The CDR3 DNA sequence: TGTGCCAGCAGTGATGGGGCGGGATCTATTTACAATGAGCAGTTCTTC. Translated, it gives CASSDGAGSIYNEQFF.